The subject of this entry is one TCR beta chain. Its antigen is still unknown. This sample was included in a study of cytomegalovirus exposure and HLA in healthy donors. Study at large: A later analysis reported the 90 to 150 validation repertoires used the same platform as the 550 to 700 first-cohort repertoires.

Study findings and constraints: A list of 164 TCR beta chains associated with cytomegalovirus was given. A later analysis found first-cohort TCR clusters tended to co-occur in the 120 validation repertoires. In vitro, a few CMV-associated chains proved specific for CMV antigens.

Assay used: immunoSEQ multiplex PCR; TCRdb lists only in-frame clones, some missing. The table has roughly 47,000 clones, roughly 93% seen once. The receptor comes from a young woman in good health and CMV-seronegative. Sequencing was performed on PBMCs.

CDR3 loop: CASSDRDLVKETQYF. DNA of the CDR3: TGTGCCAGCAGCGACCGGGACTTAGTCAAAGAGACCCAGTACTTC. J is TRBJ2-5 and V is TRBV5-4; a possible D gene is TRBD2 (6 bases). CDR1 and CDR2 from the germline V gene are SGHNT and YYREEE (reference sequence). Trimming removed 4 bases at V and 3 bases at J, with 16 bases between. The CDR3 is made up of 15 amino acids.